Listed here are 16 T cell receptor beta chains from one sample, sequenced in a study of CD8 T cells in Susac syndrome (dated by TCRdb to 2018 to 2020). Library preparation was by the immunoSEQ multiplex PCR assay. RNA was extracted with the RNeasy kit and about 0.5 to 1 ug was reverse transcribed using random hexamers. TCRdb reanalyzed the raw reads on its own, using fastp at Q25 for trimming and MiXCR for clone calling, and kept in-frame beta chains. All rows with the same CDR3 protein become a single entry with the most common DNA and genes. The sample table records around 300,000 distinct CDR3 sequences; approximately 85% of these occur just once. In total, the top ten clones hold approximately 0.2% of the sample. Sequencing input: CD8+ T cells from PBMCs. The receptors were sampled from a human donor with multiple sclerosis.

In this sample, this clonotype turned up once. J is TRBJ1-1 and V is TRBV7-6, with no clear D. Germline V gene data show CDR1 as SGHVS and CDR2 as FNYEAQ. This CDR3 is 15 amino acids long. V lost 1 base and J 0 bases, leaving 9 bases between the germline ends. For the CDR3, the DNA is TGTGCCAGCAGCTTAGGCCCAGTAATGAACACTGAAGCTTTCTTT. Translation: CASSLGPVMNTEAFF.

The V gene is TRBV29-1, the J gene TRBJ1-3; unclear D gene. Germline V lookup: CDR1 SQVTM, CDR2 ANQGSEA. This CDR3 has 10 residues. Between the trimmed V and J ends, which lost 7 bases and 4 bases, there was a span of 5 bases. This CDR3 reads CSAIGNTIYF. As DNA, the CDR3 is TGCAGCGCCATCGGAAACACCATATATTTT.

This clonotype was detected once. This chain connects TRBV6-2 or TRBV6-3 to TRBJ2-1; tentatively, D is TRBD2 (5 bases). The germline V gene has CDR1 MNHEY and CDR2 SVGEGT. The length of the CDR3 is 15 residues. Trimming shortened V by 2 bases and J by 2 bases, and 10 bases separated the two germline ends. The DNA for the CDR3 is TGTGCCAGCAGTTACCTCGGGAACCCCTACAATGAGCAGTTCTTC. Residues: CASSYLGNPYNEQFF.

The V call is TRBV27, the J call TRBJ2-5, with 11 bases aligning to TRBD2. Germline trimming cut 5 bases from V and 2 bases from J; bases unmatched to any gene: 10. This CDR3 spans 17 amino acids. Germline CDR1 reads MNHEY; CDR2 reads SMNVEV (reference sequence). The CDR3 region has the DNA TGTGCCAGCAGTGTCCACCCGGGACTAGCGGTACAAGAGACCCAGTACTTC. It encodes CASSVHPGLAVQETQYF.

This clonotype was recorded a few times. The rearrangement joins TRBV5-5 to TRBJ2-5; D is perhaps TRBD1 or TRBD2 (5 bases each). CDR1 and CDR2 (germline): SGHKS, YYEKEE (reference sequence). The V end lost 3 bases, the J end lost 5 bases, and 23 bases lay between the germline ends. This CDR3 has 17 amino acids. The CDR3 DNA is TGTGCCAGCAGCTCACTCTTCTCCAGCGCCTGGGGGGAGACCCAGTACTTC. This gives the protein CASSSLFSSAWGETQYF.

The genes are TRBV28 and TRBJ2-7, with TRBD1 matching over 9 bases. The germline V gene encodes CDR1 MDHEN and CDR2 SYDVKM. Trimming removed 3 bases from V and 5 bases from J; junction bases left unmatched: 5. The CDR3 covers 14 residues. The CDR3 loop is CASSFQRQGDEQYF. Here the CDR3 DNA reads TGTGCCAGCAGTTTTCAGCGACAGGGGGACGAGCAGTACTTC.

The rearrangement links TRBV27 to TRBJ2-7; D is perhaps TRBD2 (5 bases). Looked up from germline, CDR1 is MNHEY and CDR2 is SMNVEV (reference sequence). The ends were cut back, 8 bases at V and 0 bases at J, with 17 bases in the middle. The CDR3 has 15 amino acids. CDR3 amino acids: CASAYGSGFSYEQYF. DNA for the CDR3: TGTGCCAGCGCGTATGGGAGCGGCTTCTCCTACGAGCAGTACTTC.

The rearrangement uses TRBV4-3 and TRBJ1-2; D is unresolved. This CDR3 has 15 residues. Germline CDR1 reads LGHNA; CDR2 reads YSLEER. Trimming removed 1 base at V and 5 bases at J, with 14 bases between. DNA of the CDR3: TGCGCCAGCAGCCAAGGGTTGGAGCAGTGGTATGGCTACACCTTC. It specifies CASSQGLEQWYGYTF.

The rearrangement links TRBV6-5 to TRBJ2-2; TRBD2 matches 8 bases. The CDR3 contains 18 residues. V trimming: 2 bases; J trimming: 0 bases; junction bases outside the gene matches: 8. Germline V gives CDR1 MNHEY, CDR2 SVGAGI. CDR3 loop: CASSYQREPPANTGELFF. In nucleotides, the CDR3 is TGTGCCAGCAGTTACCAGCGGGAGCCACCCGCGAACACCGGGGAGCTGTTTTTT.

The CDR3 DNA sequence: TGTGCCATCAGGGTACGGGACAGTAGCAATCAGCCCCAGCATTTT. Translating it yields CAIRVRDSSNQPQHF. V and J are TRBV10-3 and TRBJ1-5; TRBD1 matches at 7 bases. J lost 0 bases, V lost 6 bases, and 5 bases had no gene match. Per germline, CDR1 ENHRY and CDR2 SYGVKD. This CDR3 region has 15 residues.

The chain uses TRBV5-4 and TRBJ2-1; tentatively, D is TRBD2 (6 bases). The germline V gene has CDR1 SGHNT and CDR2 YYREEE (reference sequence). The CDR3 length is 14 residues. V lost 5 bases, J lost 4 bases, and 13 bases lay in between. The chain's CDR3 is CASRGTGSYNEQFF. In DNA form, the CDR3 reads TGTGCCAGCAGGGGGACCGGGAGTTACAATGAGCAGTTCTTC.

The genes are TRBV13 and TRBJ2-5; D is unclear. Germline V gene lookup returns CDR1 PRHDT and CDR2 FYEKMQ (reference sequence). The CDR3 sequence is 14 residues long. The V end lost 4 bases, the J end lost 1 base, and 10 bases lay between the germline ends. This chain's CDR3 is CASSSRAVQETQYF. CDR3 in DNA: TGTGCCAGCAGCTCCCGGGCGGTCCAAGAGACCCAGTACTTC.

The chain links TRBV7-8 to TRBJ1-2; TRBD1 matches at 7 bases. The CDR3 length is 14 residues. Germline CDR1 and CDR2: SGHVS and FQNEAQ. Trimming cost V 5 bases and J 2 bases; bases outside gene matches: 5. In DNA form, the CDR3 reads TGTGCCAGCAGCCGATTGGACAGGAACTATGGCTACACCTTC. Protein product: CASSRLDRNYGYTF.

V gene TRBV7-9 combines with J gene TRBJ1-3; D ambiguous. The CDR3 sequence is 14 residues long. Germline V gene lookup returns CDR1 SEHNR and CDR2 FQNEAQ (reference sequence). V was trimmed by 1 base and J by 8 bases, leaving 12 bases between them. For the CDR3, the DNA is TGTGCCAGCAGCTTAGACCCCATGGTGCACACCATATATTTT. Its translation: CASSLDPMVHTIYF.

The chain is built from TRBV30 and TRBJ2-7, with D possibly called TRBD1 or TRBD2 (5 bases each). The CDR3 extends over 13 amino acids. Germline V gene sequence: CDR1 GTSNPN, CDR2 SVGIG (reference sequence). V dropped 5 bases and J dropped 5 bases, with 16 bases sitting between them. The CDR3 DNA follows: TGTGCCTGGGACACCGGGACCCTTCACGAGCAGTACTTC. It is translated as CAWDTGTLHEQYF.

This sequence joins TRBV5-6 and TRBJ2-7; 11 nucleotides agree with TRBD2. With 4 bases clipped from V and 6 bases from J, the junction kept 9 bases outside the gene matches. Germline V CDR1 and CDR2: SGHDT, YYEEEE. The CDR3 runs to 15 residues. CDR3 loop: CASSPQLGLAGEQYF. CDR3 nucleotide sequence: TGTGCCAGCAGCCCTCAGCTAGGACTAGCGGGCGAGCAGTACTTC.